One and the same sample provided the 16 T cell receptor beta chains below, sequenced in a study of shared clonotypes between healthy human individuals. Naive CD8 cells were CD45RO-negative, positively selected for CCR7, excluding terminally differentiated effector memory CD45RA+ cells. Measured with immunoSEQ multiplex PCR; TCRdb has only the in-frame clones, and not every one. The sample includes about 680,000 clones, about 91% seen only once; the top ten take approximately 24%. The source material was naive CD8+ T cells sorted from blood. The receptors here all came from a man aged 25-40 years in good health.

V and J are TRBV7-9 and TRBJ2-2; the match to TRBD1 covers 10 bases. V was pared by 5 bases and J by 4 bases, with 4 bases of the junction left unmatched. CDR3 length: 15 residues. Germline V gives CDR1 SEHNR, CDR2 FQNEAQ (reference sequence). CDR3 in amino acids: CASSTGTGVTGELFF. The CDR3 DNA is TGTGCCAGCAGCACAGGGACAGGGGTCACCGGGGAGCTGTTTTTT.

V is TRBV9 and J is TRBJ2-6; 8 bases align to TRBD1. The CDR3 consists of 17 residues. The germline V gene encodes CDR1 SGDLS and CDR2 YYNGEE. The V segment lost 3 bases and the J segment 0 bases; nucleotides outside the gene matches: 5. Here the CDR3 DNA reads TGTGCCAGCAGCGGATCAACAGGGGGCTCTGGGGCCAACGTCCTGACTTTC. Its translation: CASSGSTGGSGANVLTF.

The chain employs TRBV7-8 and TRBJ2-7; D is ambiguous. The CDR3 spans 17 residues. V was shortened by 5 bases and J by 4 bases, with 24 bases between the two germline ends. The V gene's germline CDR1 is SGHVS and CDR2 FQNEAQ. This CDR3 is CASSPRPLVSRGYEQYF. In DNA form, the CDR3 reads TGTGCCAGCAGCCCGAGACCCCTAGTAAGTCGAGGATACGAGCAGTACTTC.

The CDR3 loop reads CSVGSGIYNEQFF. In nucleotides, the CDR3 is TGCAGCGTTGGAAGCGGGATTTACAATGAGCAGTTCTTC. The J gene is TRBJ2-1, the V gene TRBV29-1; TRBD2 matches at 7 bases. Germline assignment: CDR1 SQVTM and CDR2 ANQGSEA. The CDR3 runs to 13 residues. The V segment lost 4 bases and the J segment 4 bases; nucleotides outside the gene matches: 4.

The CDR3 loop reads CASSWDRDSGNTEAFF. Written as DNA, the CDR3 is TGTGCCAGCAGCTGGGACCGGGACAGTGGGAACACTGAAGCTTTCTTT. V gene TRBV11-2 combines with J gene TRBJ1-1, with 7 bases matching TRBD1. V dropped 4 bases and J dropped 1; count of bases not matched to a gene: 9. The CDR3 consists of 16 residues. Germline CDR1 and CDR2: SGHAT and FQNNGV.

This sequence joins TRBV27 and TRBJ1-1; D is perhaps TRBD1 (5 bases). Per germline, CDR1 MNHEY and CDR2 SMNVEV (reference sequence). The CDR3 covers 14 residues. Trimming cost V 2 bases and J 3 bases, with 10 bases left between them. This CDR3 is CASSLGGAYTEAFF. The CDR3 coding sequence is TGTGCCAGCAGTTTAGGAGGGGCCTACACTGAAGCTTTCTTT.

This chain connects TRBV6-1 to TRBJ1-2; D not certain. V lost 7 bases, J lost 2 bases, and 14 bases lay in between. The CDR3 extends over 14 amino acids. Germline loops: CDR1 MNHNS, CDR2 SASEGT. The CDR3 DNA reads TGTGCCAGCACCGAACGTCGTTACAACTATGGCTACACCTTC. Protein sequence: CASTERRYNYGYTF.

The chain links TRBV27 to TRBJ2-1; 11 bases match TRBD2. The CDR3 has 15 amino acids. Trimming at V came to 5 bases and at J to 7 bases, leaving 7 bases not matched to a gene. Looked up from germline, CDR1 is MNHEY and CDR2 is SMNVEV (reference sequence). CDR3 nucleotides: TGTGCCAGCAGTCAGGGTAGCGGGAGGGCAAATGAGCAGTTCTTC. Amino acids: CASSQGSGRANEQFF.

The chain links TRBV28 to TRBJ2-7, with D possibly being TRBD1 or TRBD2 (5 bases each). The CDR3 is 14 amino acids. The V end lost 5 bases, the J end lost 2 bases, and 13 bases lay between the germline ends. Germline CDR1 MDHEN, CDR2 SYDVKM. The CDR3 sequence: CASSRTGRPYEQYF. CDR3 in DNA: TGTGCCAGCAGTCGCACGGGGCGGCCCTACGAGCAGTACTTC.

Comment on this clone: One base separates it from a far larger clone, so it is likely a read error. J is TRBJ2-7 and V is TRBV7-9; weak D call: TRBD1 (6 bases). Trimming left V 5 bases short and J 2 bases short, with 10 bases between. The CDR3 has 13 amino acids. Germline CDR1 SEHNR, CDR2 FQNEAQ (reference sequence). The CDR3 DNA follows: TGTGCCAGCAGCCCCGGACAGACCTACGAGCAGTACTTC. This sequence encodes CASSPGQTYEQYF.

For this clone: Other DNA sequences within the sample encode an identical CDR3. CDR3 nucleotide sequence: TGTGCCAGCAGCTCGACTGAGTCCTACGAGCAGTACTTC. Its translation is CASSSTESYEQYF. This rearrangement joins TRBV7-9 to TRBJ2-7, with D uncertain. Germline V CDR1 and CDR2: SEHNR, FQNEAQ (reference sequence). This CDR3 has 13 residues. V lost 4 bases to trimming and J lost 1 base, with 8 bases between them.

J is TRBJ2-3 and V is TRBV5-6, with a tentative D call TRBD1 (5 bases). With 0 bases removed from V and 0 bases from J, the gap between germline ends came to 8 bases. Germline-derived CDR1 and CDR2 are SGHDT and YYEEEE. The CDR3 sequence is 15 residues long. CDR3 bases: TGTGCCAGCAGCTTGGTACAGGCTAGCACAGATACGCAGTATTTT. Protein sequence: CASSLVQASTDTQYF.

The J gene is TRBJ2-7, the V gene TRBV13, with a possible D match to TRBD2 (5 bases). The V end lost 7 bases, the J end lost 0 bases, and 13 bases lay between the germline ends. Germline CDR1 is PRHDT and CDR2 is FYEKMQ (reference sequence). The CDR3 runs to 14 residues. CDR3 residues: CASNRRLSSYEQYF. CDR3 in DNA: TGTGCCAGCAATCGGAGGCTCAGCTCCTACGAGCAGTACTTC.

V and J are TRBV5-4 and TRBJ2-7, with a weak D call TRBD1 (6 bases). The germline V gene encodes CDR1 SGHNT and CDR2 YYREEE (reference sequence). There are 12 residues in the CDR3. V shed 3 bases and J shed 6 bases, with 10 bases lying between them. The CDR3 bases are TGTGCCAGCAGCTGGATGGACAGCGAGCAGTACTTC. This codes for CASSWMDSEQYF.

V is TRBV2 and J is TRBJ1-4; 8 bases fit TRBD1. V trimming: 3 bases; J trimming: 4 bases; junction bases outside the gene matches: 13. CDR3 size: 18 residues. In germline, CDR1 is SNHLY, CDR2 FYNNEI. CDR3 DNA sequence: TGTGCCAGCAGTGACGACAGGGGAACGGTGGAGAATAATGAAAAACTGTTTTTT. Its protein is CASSDDRGTVENNEKLFF. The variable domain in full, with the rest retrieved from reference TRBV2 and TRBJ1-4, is EPEVTQTPSHQVTQMGQEVILRCVPISNHLYFYWYRQILGQKVEFLVSFYNNEISEKSEIFDDQFSVERPDGSNFTLKIRSTKLEDSAMYFCASSDDRGTVENNEKLFFGSGTQLSVL.

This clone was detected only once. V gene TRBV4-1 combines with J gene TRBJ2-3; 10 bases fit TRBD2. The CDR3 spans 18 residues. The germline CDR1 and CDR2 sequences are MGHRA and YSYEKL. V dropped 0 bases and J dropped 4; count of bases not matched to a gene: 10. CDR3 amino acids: CASSQEASGRRLSDTQYF. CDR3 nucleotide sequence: TGCGCCAGCAGCCAAGAGGCTAGCGGGAGAAGGCTTTCAGATACGCAGTATTTT.